These 27 T cell receptor beta chains originate from one sample sequenced in a study of response to subunit inactivated influenza vaccine. MiXCR, run by TCRdb on the RT-PCR reads, gives a single entry per CDR3 protein. This sample has about 570,000 distinct CDR3 sequences, with over 9% found just once. This sample was shared with a second study, whose subject was T cells expressing NK-cell markers. This second study says: TCR beta cDNA was generated via 5'RACE template switching incorporating UMIs.

Sequencing used PBMCs from blood, obtained on the day of vaccination. The source of these receptors is a man aged 45-65 years who received an inactivated influenza vaccine.

The chain uses TRBV20-1 and TRBJ2-3, with D unresolved. The CDR3 covers 12 residues. V was clipped by 3 bases and J by 3 bases, with 7 bases between them. Germline CDR1 is DFQATT and CDR2 is SNEGSKA (reference sequence). CDR3 bases: TGCAGTGCTAGGGTCTCTACAGATACGCAGTATTTT. Residues: CSARVSTDTQYF.

V usage is TRBV7-8 and J usage is TRBJ2-5; 9 bases fit TRBD2. CDR1 is SGHVS, CDR2 FQNEAQ, per germline. The ends lost 1 base at V and 9 bases at J; junction bases unmatched: 6. This CDR3 region has 14 residues. CDR3 nucleotide sequence: TGTGCCAGCAGCTTAGTTGCGGGAGGGGCGGCCCAGTACTTC. This codes for CASSLVAGGAAQYF.

This clonotype showed up many times. The CDR3 here is CATSRDPGRQETQYF. CDR3 bases: TGTGCCACCAGCAGAGATCCTGGAAGGCAAGAGACCCAGTACTTC. This sequence joins TRBV15 and TRBJ2-5; D unresolved. Germline V lookup: CDR1 LNHNV, CDR2 YYDKDF (reference sequence). V was shortened by 0 bases and J by 2 bases, with 10 bases between the two germline ends. This CDR3 is 15 amino acids long. Full variable domain (missing parts from reference TRBV15 and TRBJ2-5): DAMVIQNPRYQVTQFGKPVTLSCSQTLNHNVMYWYQQKSSQAPKLLFHYYDKDFNNEADTPDNFQSRRPNTSFCFLDIRSPGLGDTAMYLCATSRDPGRQETQYFGPGTRLLVL.

The chain uses TRBV12-3 or TRBV12-4 and TRBJ2-2; D perhaps matches TRBD2 (5 bases). V lost 3 bases, J lost 5 bases, and 13 bases lay in between. The CDR3 consists of 15 residues. Here the CDR3 DNA reads TGTGCCAGCAGTTTGGTGGCCGGGGAGACCGGGGAGCTGTTTTTT. It encodes CASSLVAGETGELFF.

This clonotype has more than one count but fewer than ten. The chain carries TRBV29-1 and TRBJ2-2, with 7 bases lining up with TRBD1. The CDR3 contains 14 residues. V was clipped by 7 bases and J by 6 bases; unmatched bases: 11. Per the germline V gene, CDR1 is SQVTM and CDR2 is ANQGSEA. Here the CDR3 DNA reads TGCAGCGCCCGACAGGGTAGTGAGGCCGGGGAGCTGTTTTTT. Amino acids: CSARQGSEAGELFF.

This chain connects TRBV29-1 to TRBJ1-4; the D gene is possibly TRBD1 (5 bases). Germline assignment: CDR1 SQVTM and CDR2 ANQGSEA. Between the trimmed V and J ends, which lost 4 bases and 3 bases, there was a span of 12 bases. This CDR3 has 14 amino acids. This chain's CDR3 is CSVGGTAANEKLFF. The CDR3 DNA is TGCAGCGTTGGGGGGACGGCTGCTAATGAAAAACTGTTTTTT.

CDR3 DNA: TGCGCCAGCAGCCAAGAGGGGGACTTCTCTGGGGCCAACGTCCTGACTTTC. This sequence encodes CASSQEGDFSGANVLTF. The J gene is TRBJ2-6, the V gene TRBV4-3; perhaps TRBD2 as D (6 bases). The V end was cut by 0 bases, the J end by 0 bases, with 9 bases between. The length of the CDR3 is 17 residues. Germline-derived CDR1 and CDR2 are LGHNA and YSLEER.

This chain joins TRBV5-1 and TRBJ2-4; 7 bases fit TRBD1. Germline V gives CDR1 SGHRS, CDR2 YFSETQ. The CDR3 has 15 amino acids. The junction had 12 bases not matched to a gene; V was cut back by 4 bases and J by 8 bases. This CDR3 reads CASSGGTAPPDIQYF. CDR3 nucleotides: TGCGCCAGCAGCGGTGGGACAGCCCCGCCCGACATTCAGTACTTC.

The chain has TRBV7-2 and TRBJ2-5; D uncertain. The CDR3 runs to 14 residues. The ends were cut back, 2 bases at V and 3 bases at J, with 10 bases in the middle. Germline V gives CDR1 SGHTA, CDR2 FQGNSA. CDR3 sequence: CASSLTGPEETQYF. CDR3 DNA: TGTGCCAGCAGCTTAACCGGGCCTGAAGAGACCCAGTACTTC.

With regard to this clonotype: A much more abundant neighbour one base away suggests this may be a read error. The gene calls are TRBV4-2 and TRBJ2-3; 15 bases line up with TRBD2. Germline V gene lookup returns CDR1 LGHNA and CDR2 YNFKEQ. There are 17 residues in the CDR3. CDR3 region: CASGQGLAGGRTDTQYF. CDR3 sequence (DNA): TGTGCCAGCGGCCAGGGACTAGCGGGGGGACGCACAGATACGCAGTATTTT.

This clonotype was detected ten times or more. V usage is TRBV9 and J usage is TRBJ2-1, with TRBD2 matching 12 bases. This CDR3 spans 15 amino acids. Looked up from germline, CDR1 is SGDLS and CDR2 is YYNGEE. Trimming cost V 2 bases and J 4 bases; bases outside gene matches: 1. The CDR3 is CASSVGLAGYNEQFF. DNA of the CDR3: TGTGCCAGCAGCGTCGGACTAGCGGGGTACAATGAGCAGTTCTTC.

The table lists this clonotype with a few counts. The chain couples TRBV5-1 to TRBJ2-5, with 10 bases aligning to TRBD2. The CDR3 sequence is 15 residues long. The V and J ends lost 4 bases and 5 bases, in that order; junction bases with no gene match: 8. CDR1 is SGHRS, CDR2 YFSETQ, per germline. CDR3 bases: TGCGCCAGCAGCATTCTAGCGGGAGAGGGGGAGACCCAGTACTTC. Residues: CASSILAGEGETQYF.

The gene calls are TRBV4-3 and TRBJ2-7; 11 positions agree with TRBD1. This CDR3 region has 15 residues. The trim removed 5 bases at V and 5 bases at J, leaving 8 bases unmatched. Germline values: CDR1 LGHNA, CDR2 YSLEER. DNA of the CDR3: TGCGCCAGCAGCTTTGCCTGGACAGGGGGCGACGAGCAGTACTTC. Protein product: CASSFAWTGGDEQYF.

This clonotype was seen a handful of times. The V call is TRBV7-2, the J call TRBJ1-6; TRBD1 matches at 9 bases. This CDR3 is 16 amino acids long. V lost 2 bases, J lost 7 bases, and 6 bases stayed unmatched. Germline CDR1 and CDR2: SGHTA and FQGNSA. This CDR3 reads CASSLLYRGQNSPLHF. For the CDR3, the DNA is TGTGCCAGCAGCTTATTGTACAGGGGGCAAAATTCACCCCTCCACTTT.

This clonotype was seen at least ten times. V is TRBV5-1 and J is TRBJ2-2; 11 nucleotides align to TRBD2. Losses at the gene ends were 8 bases for V and 4 bases for J; bases not matched to a gene: 10. The germline V gene encodes CDR1 SGHRS and CDR2 YFSETQ. The CDR3 has 16 amino acids. DNA of the CDR3: TGCGCCAGTTGGCCTAGCGGGAGGCTGAGCACCGGGGAGCTGTTTTTT. Its protein product is CASWPSGRLSTGELFF.

Only a few counts were recorded for this clonotype. The chain employs TRBV12-3 or TRBV12-4 and TRBJ1-5; D not certain. The CDR3 sequence is 14 residues long. Trimming pared 6 bases from V and 4 bases from J, leaving 13 bases between. CDR3 nucleotide sequence: TGTGCCAGCAGCCCCACAAACAGAAATCAGCCCCAGCATTTT. It yields the protein CASSPTNRNQPQHF.

The gene calls are TRBV30 and TRBJ2-1; D is tentatively TRBD1 or TRBD2 (5 bases each). The CDR3 runs 13 residues. Per the germline V gene, CDR1 is GTSNPN and CDR2 is SVGIG (reference sequence). Written as DNA, the CDR3 is TGTGCGGGGGAGAGGGACTCCTACAATGAGCAGTTCTTC. Its protein product is CAGERDSYNEQFF.

This clonotype was found a few times. J is TRBJ2-5 and V is TRBV7-2, with no clear D. CDR3 length: 14 amino acids. Trimming cost V 2 bases and J 4 bases, with 11 bases left between them. The germline CDR1 and CDR2 sequences are SGHTA and FQGNSA. The DNA of the CDR3 is TGTGCCAGCAGCTTACTCTGGGCAGCAGAGACCCAGTACTTC. Its protein product is CASSLLWAAETQYF.

In this sample, this clonotype turned up a few times. The CDR3 sequence is CASAGNNEQFF. CDR3 bases: TGCGCCAGTGCCGGGAACAATGAGCAGTTCTTC. V is TRBV5-1 and J is TRBJ2-1; maybe TRBD2 (5 bases). Germline V lookup: CDR1 SGHRS, CDR2 YFSETQ. The length of the CDR3 is 11 residues. Trimming shortened V by 8 bases and J by 5 bases, and 8 bases separated the two germline ends.

This clonotype has just a few counts. The V gene is TRBV18, the J gene TRBJ2-5; the D call may be TRBD1 or TRBD2 (5 bases each). Deletions cut 3 bases from V and 1 base from J, with 9 bases between. Germline CDR1 reads KGHSH; CDR2 reads LQKENI. The CDR3 has 14 residues. The CDR3 bases are TGTGCCAGCTCACCCGGGGCGCTCCAAGAGACCCAGTACTTC. Its protein is CASSPGALQETQYF.

This clonotype was detected ten times or more. The gene calls are TRBV5-6 and TRBJ1-5, with D unclear. The CDR3 has 12 residues. Deletions cut 4 bases from V and 3 bases from J, with 5 bases between. From germline, CDR1 is SGHDT and CDR2 YYEEEE. CDR3 nucleotide sequence: TGTGCCAGCAGCCTCTACAATCAGCCCCAGCATTTT. Its protein product is CASSLYNQPQHF.

In its sample, this clonotype was seen a few times. The rearrangement uses TRBV6-2 or TRBV6-3 and TRBJ2-5, with 8 bases aligning to TRBD2. J gave up 2 bases and V 4 bases, and 18 bases lay outside the gene matches. The CDR3 extends over 19 amino acids. Per the germline V gene, CDR1 is MNHEY and CDR2 is SVGEGT. The CDR3 DNA follows: TGTGCCAGCAGTTTTTACGGGAGGGCCTCCCAAGGCCCTCAAGAGACCCAGTACTTC. Amino acids: CASSFYGRASQGPQETQYF.

The J gene is TRBJ2-1, the V gene TRBV20-1; D gene unclear. With 2 bases removed from V and 2 bases from J, the gap between germline ends came to 13 bases. The CDR3 is 15 residues long. Germline V lookup: CDR1 DFQATT, CDR2 SNEGSKA (reference sequence). The CDR3 coding sequence is TGCAGTGCTAGACCGCTAGGTTCTACCTACAATGAGCAGTTCTTC. This encodes CSARPLGSTYNEQFF.

The chain has TRBV12-3 or TRBV12-4 and TRBJ2-7, with TRBD1 identical over 7 bases. The CDR3 contains 16 residues. Unmatched junction bases numbered 16, after V lost 6 bases and J lost 5 bases. The CDR3 loop is CASSPRRGGPGDEQYF. The CDR3 bases are TGTGCCAGCAGCCCCCGACGAGGGGGCCCTGGGGACGAGCAGTACTTC.

Only a few counts were recorded for this clonotype. V is TRBV9 and J is TRBJ2-7; D is undetermined. V lost 4 bases and J lost 2, with 16 bases in between. This CDR3 is built from 15 residues. Germline V gives CDR1 SGDLS, CDR2 YYNGEE. The CDR3 protein is CASSPWGGSTYEQYF. The CDR3 DNA reads TGTGCCAGCAGCCCATGGGGTGGGTCCACCTACGAGCAGTACTTC.

This clonotype was seen a handful of times. This chain uses TRBV28 with TRBJ1-1, with D tentatively TRBD1 (6 bases). Germline V CDR1 and CDR2: MDHEN, SYDVKM. The V end lost 2 bases, the J end lost 1 base, and 23 bases lay between the germline ends. This CDR3 has 19 residues. Here the CDR3 DNA reads TGTGCCAGCAGTTTAATTCTTACACTCTGGGGGGCGCGGAACACTGAAGCTTTCTTT. Encoded protein: CASSLILTLWGARNTEAFF.

This clonotype was counted only a few times. CDR3 DNA sequence: TGCGCCAGCAGCCCGTCAGGGGGAATGAGCTCCTACAATGAGCAGTTCTTC. Amino acids: CASSPSGGMSSYNEQFF. V gene TRBV5-1 combines with J gene TRBJ2-1; 7 bases map to TRBD1. Germline values: CDR1 SGHRS, CDR2 YFSETQ. The length of the CDR3 is 17 residues. V shed 4 bases and J 0 bases; nucleotides not matched to a gene: 10.